This paragraph covers one TCR beta chain sequence. The antigen is undetermined. Trimming cost V 4 bases and J 9 bases, with 19 bases left between them. Looked up from germline, CDR1 is SQVTM and CDR2 is ANQGSEA. The CDR3 runs 14 residues. This record comes from a study of blood T cells in healthy people across ages. Isolating PBMCs gave at least 6 million of these cells per sample. Next came a second PCR, run for about 6 to 12 cycles, which used a sample-barcoded 5' primer along with a J-beta primer mix. With 12 random nucleotides, a template-switch adaptor tagged each individual cDNA molecule. In TCRdb, the 5' RACE reads were re-called with MiXCR into one record per CDR3 protein. The profile shows 1,100,000 or so distinct CDR3 sequences, around 45% of them singletons. Study-wide results and limits: As age increased, TCR beta diversity per million T cells fell in a roughly linear fashion.

The J gene is TRBJ2-1, the V gene TRBV29-1, with D maybe TRBD2 (6 bases). The clonotype comes from a woman aged 60-75 years in good health. Material for sequencing was blood. The CDR3 loop is CSVVGRGIRSEQFF. CDR3 coding DNA: TGCAGCGTTGTGGGACGGGGGATCCGGAGTGAGCAGTTCTTC.